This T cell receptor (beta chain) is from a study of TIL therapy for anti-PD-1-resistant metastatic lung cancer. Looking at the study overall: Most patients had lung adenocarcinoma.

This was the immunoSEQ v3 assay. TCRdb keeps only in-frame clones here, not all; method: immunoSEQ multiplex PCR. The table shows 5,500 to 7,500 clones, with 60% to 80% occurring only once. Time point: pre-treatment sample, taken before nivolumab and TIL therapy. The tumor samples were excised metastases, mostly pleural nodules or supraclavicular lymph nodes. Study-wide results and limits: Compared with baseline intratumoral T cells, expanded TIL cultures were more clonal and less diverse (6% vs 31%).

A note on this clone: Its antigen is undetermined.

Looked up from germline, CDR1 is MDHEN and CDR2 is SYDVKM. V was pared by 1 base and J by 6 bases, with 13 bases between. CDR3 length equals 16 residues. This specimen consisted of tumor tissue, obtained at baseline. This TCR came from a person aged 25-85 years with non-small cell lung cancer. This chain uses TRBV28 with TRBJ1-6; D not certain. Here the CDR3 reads CASSLFRSFFNSPLHF. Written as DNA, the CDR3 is TGTGCCAGCAGTTTATTTAGGAGTTTCTTTAATTCACCCCTCCACTTT.